This TCR beta chain was identified during a study of blood T cell repertoires in COVID-19. The data were produced by immunoSEQ multiplex PCR, yet TCRdb's version contains in-frame clones alone and is incomplete. The table shows hundreds of thousands of clones, with roughly 86% occurring only once. The study drew participants aged about 18 to 90 years from 20 to 30 US areas. CDR3 size: 13 residues. J was trimmed by 2 bases and V by 0 bases; bases with no gene match: 1. CDR1 and CDR2 (germline): SQVTM, ANQGSEA. The specimen sequenced was PBMCs or T cells enriched from blood (not recorded which). The receptor comes from a woman in her twenties or thirties who had recovered from COVID-19. V usage is TRBV29-1 and J usage is TRBJ2-7; 7 positions match TRBD1. The chain's CDR3 is CSVEEGTAYEQYF. Written as DNA, the CDR3 is TGCAGCGTTGAAGAGGGGACAGCCTACGAGCAGTACTTC.